This record looks at one T cell receptor (beta chain) sequence and its context. The antigen it recognizes is unknown. Base-call qualities are not available, and no considerably larger clone is one nucleotide away. These data originate in a study of post-analysis software for immune sequencing data (dated by TCRdb to the mid-2010s). At the level of the whole study: Recorded disease courses included relapsing-remitting, secondary progressive and progressive-relapsing multiple sclerosis, with some patients lacking subtype annotation. The patient repertoires were compared against 11 previously published healthy control repertoires obtained from donors aged about 6 to 28 years. A subset of samples was prepared in parallel using single-end sample barcoding, then pooled and co-amplified after Illumina adapter ligation. The investigation overall reported the following: When samples were clustered directly using the F measure, samples prepared in the same batch co-clustered strongly, which prompted a batch-effect correction. Patients showed significantly higher frequencies than controls for roughly five TRBV segments, among them TRBV5-6, TRBV5-1 and TRBV20-1. The control group was slightly older than the multiple sclerosis patient group. Multiple sclerosis patients had significantly lower normalized Chao1 diversity than controls, a result that suggests substantial peripheral T-cell clonal expansion.

The method behind the library was PCR. Instrument used: Illumina HiSeq 2500. Unique molecular identifiers were incorporated into TCR beta cDNA libraries to reduce PCR and sequencing biases. Every 1 to 10 million input T cells yielded approximately 500,000 cDNA molecules, meaning each molecule approximated one T cell. Patient libraries were prepared and sequenced with the same protocol used for the earlier healthy control dataset. Within a given batch, samples were prepared together, multiplexed and sequenced on the same HiSeq lane. Under the source paper's analysis protocol: MIGEC was used to process the raw barcoded reads, and molecular identifier groups with only a single read were discarded before consensus assembly and CDR3 extraction. Clonotype tables were post-analysed with VDJtools, and diversity was normalized by down-sampling all datasets to the smallest sample size. To correct batch-related cross-sample contamination, repertoire overlap clustering matched CDR3 amino acid sequences but not nucleotide sequences. TCRdb reanalyzed the raw reads on its own, using fastp at Q25 for trimming and MiXCR for clone calling, and kept in-frame beta chains. Here each entry gathers all rows of one CDR3 protein and keeps the most common genes and DNA. V and J calls and clone size were set by TCRdb, not the authors. The sample yields roughly 870,000 distinct CDR3 sequences; approximately 53% were counted once. The ten biggest clones cover 4.6% of the sample.

To demonstrate the VDJtools post-analysis software, the study profiled TCR beta repertoires from the peripheral blood of about 13 young patients with multiple sclerosis. The patients with multiple sclerosis were children and adolescents between roughly 6 and 17 years of age. V has 3 bases trimmed and J has 5 bases trimmed; junction bases matching no gene number 6. From a lookup of the germline V gene, CDR1 and CDR2 are SGHDN and FVKESK. From its cysteine to its phenylalanine, the CDR3 spans 16 amino acids. Only the CDR3 part of the read is kept: 48 bases, read in frame from the first base. The chain is made from TRBV14 and TRBJ2-1; TRBD2 lines up with 11 middle nucleotides. The sample comprised blood. The receptor was derived from a girl aged 5-17 years with multiple sclerosis. The CDR3 reads CASSQRLAGLNNEQFF. In nucleotide form, the sequence is TGTGCCAGCAGCCAGCGACTAGCGGGGTTGAACAATGAGCAGTTCTTC.